Given below is one TCR beta chain in context. The source of the sample is a study of blood T cells in healthy people across ages. Whole-study context: T cells yielded about one barcoded beta molecule per two cells through template switching.

Sample-barcoded 5' priming and a J-beta primer mix drove a second PCR of roughly 6 to 12 cycles. Each sample provided no less than 2.5 million CDR3-containing paired-end reads. TCRdb reprocessed the 5' RACE reads via MiXCR and lists one record per CDR3 protein. The data contain 600,000 or so distinct CDR3 sequences, 20% to 25% of them seen just once; the ten biggest clones take up about 3.6%. CDR1 and CDR2 (germline): DFQATT, SNEGSKA (reference sequence). Trimming cost V 6 bases and J 3 bases; bases outside gene matches: 7. The CDR3 loop spans 13 amino acids. At least 5.5 micrograms of total RNA were extracted per sample.

The TCR sequence derives from a man aged 70 or older in good health. The sample was blood. J is TRBJ2-5 and V is TRBV20-1; 7 bases are a match to TRBD2. This CDR3 is CSAPSSGKETQYF. Written as DNA, the CDR3 is TGCAGTGCGCCTTCTAGCGGAAAAGAGACCCAGTACTTC.